This TCR beta chain was recovered during a study of T cells in Graves' hyperthyroidism and ophthalmopathy. General study findings and limits: In simple terms, a model built on 13 V-J features told ophthalmopathy apart from stable hyperthyroidism.

This CDR3 contains 15 residues. Trimming at V came to 2 bases and at J to 8 bases, leaving 12 bases not matched to a gene. Germline V lookup: CDR1 DFQATT, CDR2 SNEGSKA (reference sequence). There are many counts of this clonotype. What it recognizes is unknown. RNA transcripts provided the source from which TCR beta CDR3 regions were amplified. When the TCR CDR3 underwent first-round RT-PCR, the HTBI primer set was used. TCRdb re-called the multiplex PCR reads through MiXCR, storing one row per CDR3 protein. The sample has over 450,000 distinct CDR3 sequences, 17% seen once; the top ten hold about 16%. Patients with ophthalmopathy all had a Clinical Activity Score of at least 3, a NOSPECS grade of at least 4 and duration under 3 months. Uncontrolled infection, other autoimmune disease, pregnancy or lactation led to exclusion.

Sequenced material: blood. The rearrangement links TRBV20-1 to TRBJ2-1, with 7 bases that match TRBD2. This TCR was sampled from a woman under 30 with Graves' ophthalmopathy. CDR3 nucleotide sequence: TGCAGTGCTAGATCCCACTTGACTAGCTGGTATGAGCAGTTCTTC. This translates into CSARSHLTSWYEQFF.